This T cell receptor beta chain was profiled in a study of T cells in Graves' hyperthyroidism and ophthalmopathy. Hyperthyroidism in the patients, aged 18 to 65, was newly diagnosed and under 2 months in duration. This clonotype has at least ten counts. Its antigen is not known. Researchers took RNA transcripts and amplified the TCR beta CDR3 regions from them. First-round RT-PCR targeting the TCR CDR3 was performed with the HTBI primer set. TCRdb redid the calling of the multiplex PCR reads with MiXCR, one entry per CDR3 protein. Of approximately 300,000 distinct CDR3 sequences listed, roughly 17% are singletons. Points from the study as a whole: Most expanded thyroid clonotypes above 0.001 recurred in blood.

Trimming took off 6 bases at V and 8 bases at J, with 16 bases between the two ends. CDR1 and CDR2 (germline): LGHNT, FRNRAP. This CDR3 comprises 13 residues. The rearrangement joins TRBV12-5 to TRBJ1-1; the D gene is possibly TRBD1 (6 bases). The clonotype comes from a man aged 25 to 45 with Graves' hyperthyroidism. Sequences were obtained from blood. This CDR3 reads CASGDSSLAEAFF. The DNA for the CDR3 is TGTGCTAGTGGGGACAGCTCGCTAGCCGAAGCTTTCTTT.